This TCR beta chain was captured by sequencing in a study of blood T cell repertoires in COVID-19. The study drew participants aged about 18 to 89 years from approximately 25 US areas. Sequenced by immunoSEQ multiplex PCR; TCRdb stores in-frame clones only, minus some. In the table there are 490,000 or so clones, approximately 90% of which are singletons. The CDR3 covers 16 residues. Per germline, CDR1 MNHEY and CDR2 SMNVEV (reference sequence). The ends were cut back, 3 bases at V and 0 bases at J, with 13 bases in the middle. Material for sequencing was PBMCs or T cells enriched from blood (not recorded which). This chain uses TRBV27 with TRBJ2-3, with D maybe TRBD1 (5 bases). This TCR derives from a woman aged 60 to 75 who had recovered from COVID-19. Here the CDR3 reads CASSFFGGASTDTQYF. In nucleotides, the CDR3 is TGTGCCAGCAGTTTTTTCGGTGGGGCTAGCACAGATACGCAGTATTTT.